One sample yielded the 19 T cell receptor beta chains listed below, sequenced in a study of CD8+CD57+ T cells in acquired aplastic anemia. Researchers used genomic DNA as the template to profile TCR beta VDJ and CDR3. From the reads, TCRdb called clonotypes with MiXCR, one entry per CDR3 protein. The repertoire has some 120,000 distinct CDR3 sequences, 48% of them found once; the top ten carry 2.5%. Sequenced material: sorted CD4+, CD8+, or CD8+CD57+ T cells (not recorded which) from PBMCs. These receptors were collected from a human donor in good health, serving as a control.

This clonotype was seen at least ten times. The chain uses TRBV7-9 and TRBJ1-1, with unresolved D. V dropped 1 base and J dropped 4 bases, with 10 bases sitting between them. CDR1 and CDR2 from the germline V gene are SEHNR and FQNEAQ (reference sequence). CDR3 length: 14 amino acids. CDR3 protein: CASSLELGSTEAFF. The DNA of the CDR3 is TGTGCCAGCAGCTTAGAGCTGGGGAGCACTGAAGCTTTCTTT.

This clonotype is a singleton in its sample. The J gene is TRBJ2-5, the V gene TRBV15; D remains ambiguous. The CDR3 extends over 14 amino acids. Trimming removed 6 bases from V and 0 bases from J, with 11 bases in between. CDR1 is LNHNV, CDR2 YYDKDF, per germline (reference sequence). The CDR3, as DNA: TGTGCCACCAGAGGTGTAGGGTACCAAGAGACCCAGTACTTC. Translation gives CATRGVGYQETQYF. The entire variable domain, with the rest obtained from reference TRBV15 and TRBJ2-5, is as follows: DAMVIQNPRYQVTQFGKPVTLSCSQTLNHNVMYWYQQKSSQAPKLLFHYYDKDFNNEADTPDNFQSRRPNTSFCFLDIRSPGLGDTAMYLCATRGVGYQETQYFGPGTRLLVL.

In the case of this clonotype: This may come from a read error, since a much larger clone is one base off. Without the conserved terminal phenylalanine or tryptophan, this CDR3 likely stems from a read error. The chain is built from TRBV5-1 and TRBJ2-1; 10 positions match TRBD2. This CDR3 spans 15 amino acids. V lost 0 bases, J lost 4 bases, and 1 base stayed unmatched. Germline V gene sequence: CDR1 SGHRS, CDR2 YFSETQ. CDR3 sequence (DNA): TGCGCCAGCAGCTTGGGTAGCGGGGGGTACAATGAGCAGTTCCTC. Translating it yields CASSLGSGGYNEQFL.

There are many counts of this clonotype. V is TRBV27 and J is TRBJ1-2; the match to TRBD1 covers 10 bases. The CDR3 is made up of 15 amino acids. With 6 bases clipped from V and 0 bases from J, the junction kept 4 bases outside the gene matches. From germline, CDR1 is MNHEY and CDR2 SMNVEV (reference sequence). CDR3 bases: TGTGCCAGCAGCCCCGGACAGGGGGCTAACTATGGCTACACCTTC. Translated, it gives CASSPGQGANYGYTF.

The chain combines TRBV7-9 with TRBJ2-3; D unclear. CDR1 is SEHNR and CDR2 is FQNEAQ in the germline V gene (reference sequence). The CDR3 runs to 12 residues. V was shortened by 5 bases and J by 6 bases, with 9 bases between the two germline ends. CDR3 nucleotide sequence: TGTGCCAGCAGCGTGCGGACGGATACGCAGTATTTT. This gives the protein CASSVRTDTQYF.

This clonotype was observed a few times. This sequence joins TRBV29-1 and TRBJ1-2, with 7 bases aligning to TRBD1. After removal of 5 bases from V and 1 base from J, the junction contained 4 bases not matched to a gene. There are 13 residues in the CDR3. The germline CDR1 and CDR2 sequences are SQVTM and ANQGSEA. The CDR3 region is CSVTTGSNYGYTF. In DNA form, the CDR3 reads TGCAGCGTTACGACAGGGAGTAACTATGGCTACACCTTC.

This clonotype was found many times. This rearrangement joins TRBV2 to TRBJ1-5; 7 bases are a match to TRBD1. V shed 3 bases and J 4 bases; nucleotides not matched to a gene: 6. Germline V gene lookup returns CDR1 SNHLY and CDR2 FYNNEI. The CDR3 contains 15 residues. The CDR3 DNA sequence: TGTGCCAGCAGTGAGTTGACAGGGATAAATCAGCCCCAGCATTTT. This sequence encodes CASSELTGINQPQHF.

This clonotype has at least ten counts. J is TRBJ2-7 and V is TRBV27; 9 nucleotides align to TRBD1. Germline trimming cut 6 bases from V and 7 bases from J; bases unmatched to any gene: 13. The germline V gene has CDR1 MNHEY and CDR2 SMNVEV (reference sequence). CDR3 length: 15 residues. The CDR3 DNA sequence: TGTGCCAGCAGGGCCGGACAGGGGCCTCCTCGGGAGCAGTACTTC. This gives the protein CASRAGQGPPREQYF.

V and J are TRBV29-1 and TRBJ2-1; possibly TRBD2 for D (5 bases). V was shortened by 7 bases and J by 3 bases, with 13 bases between the two germline ends. The CDR3 runs 13 residues. Germline V CDR1 and CDR2: SQVTM, ANQGSEA. In nucleotides, the CDR3 is TGCAGCGCGAGTCCGGGAAGCTACAATGAGCAGTTCTTC. It specifies CSASPGSYNEQFF.

V gene TRBV2 combines with J gene TRBJ1-3, with D unclear. Trimming stripped 4 bases from V and 4 bases from J, with 5 bases between. The CDR3 has 12 residues. Germline-derived CDR1 and CDR2 are SNHLY and FYNNEI. This chain's CDR3 is CASSGVGNTIYF. CDR3 coding DNA: TGTGCCAGCAGTGGAGTGGGAAACACCATATATTTT.

The chain joins TRBV5-4 to TRBJ2-3; weak D call: TRBD2 (6 bases). Trimming pared 2 bases from V and 3 bases from J, leaving 7 bases between. The CDR3 is 13 residues long. The germline gives CDR1 SGHNT, CDR2 YYREEE (reference sequence). DNA of the CDR3: TGTGCCAGCAGCTTCGGGGGAACAGATACGCAGTATTTT. Translated: CASSFGGTDTQYF.

This clonotype was found many times. The V call is TRBV4-1, the J call TRBJ1-6, with 9 bases that match TRBD1. The CDR3 contains 19 residues. With 0 bases clipped from V and 3 bases from J, the junction kept 9 bases outside the gene matches. The germline V gene encodes CDR1 MGHRA and CDR2 YSYEKL. CDR3 region: CASSQDRRGQGDYNSPLHF. DNA of the CDR3: TGCGCCAGCAGCCAAGATAGGAGGGGACAGGGCGACTATAATTCACCCCTCCACTTT.

About this clonotype itself: A much larger clonotype is one base distant, so this may be a read error. The chain recombines TRBV11-2 with TRBJ1-3, with TRBD1 matching 9 bases. The V gene end was trimmed by 5 bases and the J gene end by 2 bases; junction bases not matched to a gene: 16. The germline gives CDR1 SGHAT, CDR2 FQNNGV. CDR3 length equals 19 residues. The CDR3 DNA sequence: TGTGCCAGCAGCCTCACCCCCGGACAGGGGCGGATGGCTGGAAACACCATATATTTT. Amino acids: CASSLTPGQGRMAGNTIYF.

Only a few counts were recorded for this clonotype. The V call is TRBV25-1, the J call TRBJ2-7; 10 bases align to TRBD2. Germline V gene sequence: CDR1 MGHDK, CDR2 SYGVNS. There are 16 residues in the CDR3. V shed 4 bases and J 2 bases; nucleotides not matched to a gene: 8. This CDR3 is CASSVLAGITTYEQYF. In DNA, the CDR3 is TGTGCCAGCAGTGTACTAGCGGGGATAACAACCTACGAGCAGTACTTC.

This clonotype occurred a few times. The gene calls are TRBV18 and TRBJ1-2; no firm D call. This CDR3 is 16 amino acids long. V was trimmed by 2 bases and J by 0 bases, leaving 13 bases between them. Germline V CDR1 and CDR2: KGHSH, LQKENI. CDR3 bases: TGTGCCAGCTCACCAAGCGAGGCGGCGGCTAACTATGGCTACACCTTC. Residues: CASSPSEAAANYGYTF.

J is TRBJ2-7 and V is TRBV10-2, with 10 bases fitting TRBD2. V shed 6 bases, J shed 4 bases, and the junction held 6 bases outside the gene matches. This CDR3 has 14 residues. Looked up from germline, CDR1 is WSHSY and CDR2 is SAAADI. CDR3 loop: CASRRAGGQYEQYF. In nucleotides, the CDR3 is TGCGCCAGCAGAAGAGCGGGGGGGCAATACGAGCAGTACTTC.

A remark on this clonotype: A much larger clone differs from this one at a single base, so this may be a read error. The J gene is TRBJ1-1, the V gene TRBV20-1, with D maybe TRBD1 (5 bases). The CDR3 is 14 amino acids. Trimming pared 4 bases from V and 5 bases from J, leaving 17 bases between. CDR1 is DFQATT, CDR2 SNEGSKA, per germline (reference sequence). The CDR3 reads CSAKTRGMETEAFF. In nucleotides, the CDR3 is TGCAGTGCTAAGACAAGGGGCATGGAGACTGAAGCTTTCTTT.

This chain links TRBV7-3 with TRBJ2-7; the D is unclear. CDR3 length: 12 residues. The V gene lost 6 bases and the J gene lost 0 bases, with 6 bases spanning the gap. CDR1 and CDR2 (germline): SGHTA, FQGTGA. The CDR3 sequence is CASSFSSYEQYF. CDR3 nucleotide sequence: TGTGCCAGCAGTTTCAGCTCCTACGAGCAGTACTTC.

This chain links TRBV24-1 with TRBJ2-3; D uncertain. This CDR3 is built from 14 residues. Germline V gives CDR1 KGHDR, CDR2 SFDVKD. Deletions cut 4 bases from V and 3 bases from J, with 10 bases between. The CDR3 here is CATSDLSTTDTQYF. CDR3 sequence (DNA): TGTGCCACCAGTGACCTGTCGACTACAGATACGCAGTATTTT.